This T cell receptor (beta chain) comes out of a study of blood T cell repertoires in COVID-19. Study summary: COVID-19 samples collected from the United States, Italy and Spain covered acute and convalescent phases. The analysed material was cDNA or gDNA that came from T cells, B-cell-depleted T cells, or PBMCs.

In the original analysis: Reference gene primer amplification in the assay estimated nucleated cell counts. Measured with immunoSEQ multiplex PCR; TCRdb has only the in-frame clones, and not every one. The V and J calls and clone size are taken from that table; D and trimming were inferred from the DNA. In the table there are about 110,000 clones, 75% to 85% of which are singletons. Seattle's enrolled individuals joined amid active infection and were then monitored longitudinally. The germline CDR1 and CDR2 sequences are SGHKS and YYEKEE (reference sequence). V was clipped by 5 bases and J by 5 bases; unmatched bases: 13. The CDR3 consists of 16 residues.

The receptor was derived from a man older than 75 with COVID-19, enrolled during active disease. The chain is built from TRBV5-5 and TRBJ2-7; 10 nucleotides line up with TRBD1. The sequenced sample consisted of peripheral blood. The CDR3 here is CASSLRRQGANHEQYF. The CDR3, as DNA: TGTGCCAGCAGTTTGCGCCGACAGGGGGCGAACCACGAGCAGTACTTC. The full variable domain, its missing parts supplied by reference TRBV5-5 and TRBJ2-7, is DAGVTQSPTHLIKTRGQQVTLRCSPISGHKSVSWYQQVLGQGPQFIFQYYEKEERGRGNFPDRFSARQFPNYSSELNVNALLLGDSALYLCASSLRRQGANHEQYFGPGTRLTVT.